These 7 T cell receptor beta chains came from one sample sequenced in a study of low-dose radiotherapy and immunotherapy resistance in tumors (dated by TCRdb to 2021 to 2024). First-strand cDNA was synthesized using Superscript III and a set of TRAV- and TRBV-specific primers, so that both TCRalpha and TCRbeta chains were covered. TCRs were amplified with Phusion for 15 to 20 PCR cycles using a constant-region primer together with the adapter attached to the V primers. TCRdb ran its own pipeline on the public reads, namely fastp trimming at Q25 and MiXCR clone calling, and kept in-frame beta chains. Every entry covers one CDR3 protein and lists the most common genes and DNA from its rows. Here the sample has approximately 7,200 distinct CDR3 sequences; around 84% occur a single time. Less than 6.5% of the sample is taken by the ten largest. These receptors were obtained from a human donor with advanced metastatic prostate, ovarian, gallbladder or colorectal cancer (not recorded which). This table probably holds off-target reads from a library built for another chain.

About this clonotype: A much larger clone differs from this one at a single base, so this may be a read error. V and J are TRBV13 and TRBJ2-2; 8 bases are shared with TRBD1. V was clipped by 5 bases and J by 3 bases; unmatched bases: 5. Germline V gene data show CDR1 as PRHDT and CDR2 as FYEKMQ (reference sequence). This CDR3 comprises 15 residues. CDR3 sequence: CASSLLDRDTGELFF. CDR3 in DNA: TGTGCCAGCAGCCTCCTGGACAGGGACACCGGGGAGCTGTTTTTT.

A single count supports this clonotype. The chain combines TRBV29-1 with TRBJ1-3; no clear D gene. Trimming pared 4 bases from V and 0 bases from J, leaving 10 bases between. Per germline, CDR1 SQVTM and CDR2 ANQGSEA. CDR3 size: 14 residues. Here the CDR3 reads CSVGPTLSGNTIYF. The CDR3 nucleotides read TGCAGCGTTGGGCCGACGCTCTCTGGAAACACCATATATTTT.

This clonotype appeared a single time. The chain couples TRBV12-3 or TRBV12-4 to TRBJ1-6; no firm D call. The CDR3 is 16 residues long. V was trimmed by 5 bases and J by 0 bases, leaving 11 bases between them. The DNA of the CDR3 is TGTGCCAGCAGTCCTGGTGGGAGCTCCTATAATTCACCCCTCCACTTT. Protein: CASSPGGSSYNSPLHF.

This clonotype was observed a single time. The chain recombines TRBV12-3 or TRBV12-4 with TRBJ2-2, with D perhaps TRBD1 (5 bases). This CDR3 has 14 residues. V gave up 6 bases and J gave up 0 bases, with 8 bases separating them. This CDR3 is CASSPRANTGELFF. In DNA, the CDR3 is TGTGCCAGCAGCCCCAGGGCGAACACCGGGGAGCTGTTTTTT.

The rearrangement uses TRBV6-5 and TRBJ2-7; 7 bases align to TRBD1. The CDR3 spans 13 residues. Germline V CDR1 and CDR2: MNHEY, SVGAGI. After removal of 6 bases from V and 3 bases from J, the junction contained 5 bases not matched to a gene. The CDR3 region has the DNA TGTGCCAGCAGCCGGGACAGAGACTACGAGCAGTACTTC. Encoded protein: CASSRDRDYEQYF.

This sequence joins TRBV19 and TRBJ1-4; unclear D gene. The germline V gene has CDR1 LNHDA and CDR2 SQIVND (reference sequence). The CDR3 totals 16 residues. V was shortened by 3 bases and J by 6 bases, with 17 bases between the two germline ends. The CDR3 DNA sequence: TGTGCCAGTAGTATGGCGGGCAGGACTGATGATGAAAAACTGTTTTTT. Its translation: CASSMAGRTDDEKLFF.

The chain combines TRBV19 with TRBJ2-1, with TRBD1 as a possible D gene (5 bases). With 3 bases removed from V and 9 bases from J, the gap between germline ends came to 18 bases. Germline loops: CDR1 LNHDA, CDR2 SQIVND (reference sequence). CDR3 length equals 15 residues. CDR3 sequence reads: CASSMIQGGLAEQFF. The CDR3 DNA is TGTGCCAGTAGTATGATTCAGGGCGGCCTCGCTGAGCAGTTCTTC.